This T cell receptor (beta chain) appears in the sequencing data of a study of shared clonotypes between healthy human individuals. Findings and caveats of the study: The study generally estimated greater richness for naive than memory subsets. Across a few donors, naive CD4 shared 5% to 6%, naive CD8 approximately 3.5%, memory CD4 less than 2.5%, memory CD8 0.4%.

V lost 3 bases and J lost 7; bases outside the gene matches: 3. Germline lookup yields CDR1 MNHEY and CDR2 SMNVEV (reference sequence). This CDR3 is built from 16 residues. From CD4+ cells came CD45RA+ naive and CD45RA-negative memory subsets. The assay was immunoSEQ multiplex PCR, and TCRdb's table has in-frame clones only and misses some. The top ten hold roughly 1.1% of the sample, which has over a million clones, roughly 95% seen once. In the case of this clone: Its antigen remains unknown.

The TCR comes from a man aged 25-40 years in good health. Sequenced input: naive CD4+ T cells sorted from blood. Regarding subset: CD45RA+ positively selected. This chain uses TRBV27 with TRBJ2-2; the match to TRBD2 covers 15 bases. This CDR3 reads CASSLSGLAGGGELFF. CDR3 sequence (DNA): TGTGCCAGCAGTTTGTCGGGACTAGCGGGAGGCGGGGAGCTGTTTTTT.